This T cell receptor (beta chain) was recovered during a study of beta chain features in type 1 diabetes. The authors reverse transcribed all of the isolated RNA, so sequencing captured expressed TCRB transcripts. Produced via immunoSEQ multiplex PCR; TCRdb's table is partial and in-frame only. Of about 400,000 clones in the sample, over 10% are singletons; the top ten hold 0.017%. Study-level findings and limits: Because the template was cDNA, high-expressing cells might be over-represented. In comparison with healthy donors, patients had naive, central memory and Treg TCRB repertoires that appeared more similar.

As to this clone: The antigen remains unidentified.

This CDR3 contains 16 residues. V was cut by 1 base and J by 4 bases, with 16 bases left in between. The germline gives CDR1 LGHNA, CDR2 YSLEER. The clonotype was recovered from a man aged 18 to 30 in good health. The source material was naive CD4+ T cells from blood. The gene calls are TRBV4-3 and TRBJ1-2, with D perhaps TRBD1 (6 bases). The CDR3 protein is CASSQGGIGGGYGYTF. The CDR3 DNA reads TGCGCCAGCAGCCAAGGGGGAATAGGGGGGGGCTATGGCTACACCTTC.